The following is a T cell receptor (beta chain) sequence with its context. Antigen: not known. The CDR3 loop spans 15 amino acids. With 0 bases clipped from V and 4 bases from J, the junction kept 4 bases outside the gene matches. Germline V lookup: CDR1 SNHLY, CDR2 FYNNEI. This record belongs to a study of T cell responses to AZD1222 COVID-19 vaccine. General study points: Unmutated variant regions reportedly attract nearly half of all spike-specific TCRs.

TCRdb's copy holds only in-frame clones and misses some; the assay was immunoSEQ multiplex PCR. Of about 150,000 clones listed, 90% to 95% are singletons. V and J are TRBV2 and TRBJ1-2, with TRBD1 identical over 8 bases. The sequence derives from an adult in good health. This material consisted of peripheral blood, taken on day 0 of AZD1222 vaccination. The CDR3 bases are TGTGCCAGCAGTGAAGCGCGGACAGGGCCCTATGGCTACACCTTC. This gives the protein CASSEARTGPYGYTF.